A selection of T cell receptor beta chains follows, all from one sample in a study of blood T cell repertoires in COVID-19. Repertoires were generated with immunoSEQ multiplex PCR, while TCRdb's copy carries only in-frame clones and drops some. The sample records around 310,000 clones, approximately 89% being singletons. The sequencing input was PBMCs or T cells enriched from blood (not recorded which). These receptors were taken from a woman aged 25 to 39 who had recovered from COVID-19. The CDR3 runs from the conserved cysteine through the conserved F or W. The order of the fields is clone size, J gene, V gene, D gene, CDR3 protein, CDR3 DNA. A D gene is named only where the DNA matches it firmly. Clone size is stated in some rows and not others, as once, few, many or a class when expanded.

.	TRBJ1-6	TRBV13	.	CASSLGLTDDSPLHF	TGTGCCAGCAGCTTAGGCCTGACTGATGATTCACCCCTCCACTTT
.	TRBJ1-3	TRBV4-1	.	CASSQGGWAIYF	TGCGCCAGCAGCCAGGGGGGGTGGGCCATATATTTT
.	TRBJ2-5	TRBV3-1/TRBV3-2	TRBD2	CASSLGLAGGTETQYF	TGTGCCAGCAGCCTCGGACTAGCGGGAGGTACGGAGACCCAGTACTTC
.	TRBJ1-2	TRBV4-3	.	CASSQGPNYGYTF	TGCGCCAGCAGTCAGGGTCCTAACTATGGCTACACCTTC
once	TRBJ1-5	TRBV28	.	CASRVSYSNQPQHF	TGTGCCAGCAGGGTAAGCTATAGCAATCAGCCCCAGCATTTT
.	TRBJ2-5	TRBV28	TRBD1	CASSFRLYRGQETQYF	TGTGCCAGCAGTTTCCGTTTATACAGGGGACAAGAGACCCAGTACTTC
.	TRBJ2-7	TRBV21-1	.	CASSKGLRGRPYEQYF	TGTGCCAGCAGCAAAGGTCTTCGGGGGAGACCGTACGAGCAGTACTTC
.	TRBJ2-5	TRBV19	.	CASSIRETQYF	TGTGCCAGTAGTATCAGAGAGACCCAGTACTTC
.	TRBJ2-3	TRBV29-1	.	CSVEFRGTDTQYF	TGCAGCGTTGAATTCCGGGGGACAGATACGCAGTATTTT
.	TRBJ2-1	TRBV4-3	.	CASSHNMGAPYNEQFF	TGCGCCAGCAGCCACAATATGGGGGCCCCCTACAATGAGCAGTTCTTC
.	TRBJ1-2	TRBV29-1	.	CSVGSDYGYTF	TGCAGCGTTGGTTCAGACTATGGCTACACCTTC
.	TRBJ2-7	TRBV7-8	TRBD2	CASSFTRGSRLKQYF	TGTGCCAGCAGCTTCACACGCGGGAGTAGGTTGAAGCAGTACTTC
.	TRBJ2-2	TRBV6-5	.	CASSHTGTGELFF	TGTGCCAGCAGTCACACAGGGACCGGGGAGCTGTTTTTT
.	TRBJ2-1	TRBV24-1	TRBD2	CATSDASGLAGGISYNEQFF	TGTGCCACCAGTGATGCCTCGGGACTAGCGGGAGGGATCTCCTACAATGAGCAGTTCTTC
.	TRBJ1-5	TRBV7-8	.	CASSLYPSREEPQHF	TGTGCCAGCAGCTTATATCCGTCCAGGGAAGAGCCCCAGCATTTT
.	TRBJ2-1	TRBV29-1	.	CSVVPKFLVGGPTGGDEQFF	TGCAGCGTTGTCCCAAAGTTCCTCGTAGGCGGGCCAACAGGGGGGGATGAGCAGTTCTTC
.	TRBJ2-5	TRBV5-1	.	CAQLGWPPQTQYF	TGCGCCCAACTCGGGTGGCCACCTCAGACCCAGTACTTC
.	TRBJ1-4	TRBV7-9	.	CASSQGSLGRRTNEKLFF	TGTGCCAGCAGCCAGGGAAGCCTCGGACGGCGAACTAATGAAAAACTGTTTTTT
.	TRBJ1-2	TRBV6-2/TRBV6-3	.	CASSYSGRDGYTF	TGTGCCAGCAGTTACTCAGGCAGGGATGGCTACACCTTC
.	TRBJ2-7	TRBV7-9	TRBD2	CASSILAEAYEQYF	TGTGCCAGCAGCATACTAGCGGAAGCGTACGAGCAGTACTTC
.	TRBJ2-1	TRBV15	TRBD2	CATSGLAGGQNEQFF	TGTGCCACCAGCGGACTAGCGGGAGGGCAGAATGAGCAGTTCTTC
.	TRBJ1-1	TRBV21-1	.	CASSKAFEVNTEAFF	TGTGCCAGCAGCAAAGCTTTCGAGGTTAACACTGAAGCTTTCTTT
.	TRBJ1-3	TRBV2	.	CASSETAILNSGNTIYF	TGTGCCAGCAGTGAAACTGCTATACTGAACTCTGGAAACACCATATATTTT
.	TRBJ1-1	TRBV10-3	TRBD1	CAISDRQGGRNTEAFF	TGTGCCATCAGTGATAGACAGGGGGGAAGGAACACTGAAGCTTTCTTT
once	TRBJ2-2	TRBV28	TRBD2	CASSLPTSGKVHTGELFF	TGTGCCAGCAGTCTGCCGACTAGCGGGAAGGTGCACACCGGGGAGCTGTTTTTT
.	TRBJ2-4	TRBV5-1	.	CASRRTDEAKNIQYF	TGCGCCAGCAGAAGGACAGACGAAGCCAAAAACATTCAGTACTTC
.	TRBJ1-3	TRBV27	TRBD1	CASSLLGGEGLSGNTIYF	TGTGCCAGCAGTTTACTAGGGGGCGAAGGTTTATCTGGAAACACCATATATTTT
.	TRBJ2-7	TRBV5-5	TRBD2	CASSPTSDYQYEQYF	TGTGCCAGCAGCCCTACTAGCGACTATCAGTACGAGCAGTACTTC
.	TRBJ2-7	TRBV20-1	.	CSASQGRTYEQYF	TGCAGTGCTAGTCAGGGGAGAACCTACGAGCAGTACTTC
few	TRBJ1-2	TRBV25-1	TRBD1	CASSEYSGQGDYGYTF	TGTGCCAGCAGTGAATACTCGGGACAGGGAGACTATGGCTACACCTTC
.	TRBJ2-6	TRBV2	.	CASTSPSAAGANVLTF	TGTGCCAGCACCTCTCCTTCGGCGGCTGGGGCCAACGTCCTGACTTTC
.	TRBJ2-1	TRBV18	TRBD2	CASSPRRESPHEQFF	TGTGCCAGCTCACCGAGGCGGGAGAGTCCCCATGAGCAGTTCTTC
.	TRBJ1-6	TRBV23-1	TRBD1	CASRASQGQGRYNSPLHF	TGCGCCAGCAGAGCTAGCCAGGGACAGGGTAGGTATAATTCACCCCTCCACTTT
once	TRBJ1-6	TRBV4-3	.	CASSQVGSEALHF	TGCGCCAGCAGCCAAGTCGGGTCGGAGGCCCTCCACTTT
.	TRBJ1-4	TRBV7-9	.	CASSLGRGWEKLFF	TGTGCCAGCAGCTTAGGAAGGGGATGGGAAAAACTGTTTTTT
.	TRBJ1-1	TRBV19	TRBD1	CASSIRDRAGAFF	TGTGCCAGTAGTATCCGGGACAGGGCCGGAGCTTTCTTT
.	TRBJ2-2	TRBV28	TRBD1	CASSLRGQGISGELFF	TGTGCCAGCAGTTTACGAGGACAGGGAATCTCCGGGGAGCTGTTTTTT
.	TRBJ2-5	TRBV28	.	CASSLTRETQYF	TGTGCCAGCAGTTTAACGAGAGAGACCCAGTACTTC
.	TRBJ1-5	TRBV27	TRBD1	CASGDRGIYQPQHF	TGTGCCAGCGGGGACAGGGGAATCTACCAGCCCCAGCATTTT